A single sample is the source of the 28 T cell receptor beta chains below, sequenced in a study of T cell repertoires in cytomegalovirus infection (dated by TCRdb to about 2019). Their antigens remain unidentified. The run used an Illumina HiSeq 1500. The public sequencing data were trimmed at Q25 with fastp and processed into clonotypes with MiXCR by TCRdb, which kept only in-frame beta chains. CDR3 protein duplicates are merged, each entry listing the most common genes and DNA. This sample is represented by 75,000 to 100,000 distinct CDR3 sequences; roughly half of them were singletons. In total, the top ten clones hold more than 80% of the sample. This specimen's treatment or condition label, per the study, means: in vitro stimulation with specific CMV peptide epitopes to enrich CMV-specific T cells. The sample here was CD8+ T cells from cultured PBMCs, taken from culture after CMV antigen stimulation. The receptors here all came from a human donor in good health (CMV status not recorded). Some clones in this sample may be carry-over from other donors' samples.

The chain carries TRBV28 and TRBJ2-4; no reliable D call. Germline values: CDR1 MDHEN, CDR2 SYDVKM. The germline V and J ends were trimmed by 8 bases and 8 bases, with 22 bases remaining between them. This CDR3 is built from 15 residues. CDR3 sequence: CASGVTQTPGYIQYF. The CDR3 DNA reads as TGTGCCAGCGGAGTTACTCAGACTCCCGGGTACATTCAGTACTTC.

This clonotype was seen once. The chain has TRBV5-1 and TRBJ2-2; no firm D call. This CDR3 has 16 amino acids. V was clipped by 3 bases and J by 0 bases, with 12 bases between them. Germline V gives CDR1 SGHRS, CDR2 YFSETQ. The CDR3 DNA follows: TGCGCCAGCAGCTATGACCGACCGGCGAACACCGGGGAGCTGTTTTTT. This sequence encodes CASSYDRPANTGELFF.

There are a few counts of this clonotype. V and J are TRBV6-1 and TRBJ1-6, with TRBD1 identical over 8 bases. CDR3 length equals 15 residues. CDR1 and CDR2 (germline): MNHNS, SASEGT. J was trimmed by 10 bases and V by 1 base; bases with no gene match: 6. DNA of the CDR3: TGTGCCAGCAGTGAAGTACAGGGGGGACTCTCACCCCTCCACTTT. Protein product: CASSEVQGGLSPLHF.

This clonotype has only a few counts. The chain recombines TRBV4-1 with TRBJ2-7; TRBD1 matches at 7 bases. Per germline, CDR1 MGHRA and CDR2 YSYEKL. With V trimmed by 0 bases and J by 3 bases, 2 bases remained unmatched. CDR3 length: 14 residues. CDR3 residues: CASSQERQGYEQYF. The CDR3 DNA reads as TGCGCCAGCAGCCAAGAACGACAGGGCTACGAGCAGTACTTC.

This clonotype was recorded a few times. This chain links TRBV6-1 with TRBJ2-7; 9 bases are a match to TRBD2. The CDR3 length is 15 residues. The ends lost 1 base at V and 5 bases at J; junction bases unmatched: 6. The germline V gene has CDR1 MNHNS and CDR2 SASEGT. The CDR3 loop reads CASSEEVAGGNEQYF. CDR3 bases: TGTGCCAGCAGTGAAGAGGTTGCGGGAGGGAACGAGCAGTACTTC.

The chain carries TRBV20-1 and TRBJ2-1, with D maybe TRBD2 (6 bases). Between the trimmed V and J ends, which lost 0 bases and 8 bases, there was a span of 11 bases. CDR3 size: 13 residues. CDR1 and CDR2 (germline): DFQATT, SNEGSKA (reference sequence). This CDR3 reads CSARDNWGDEQFF. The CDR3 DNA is TGCAGTGCTAGAGATAATTGGGGGGATGAGCAGTTCTTC.

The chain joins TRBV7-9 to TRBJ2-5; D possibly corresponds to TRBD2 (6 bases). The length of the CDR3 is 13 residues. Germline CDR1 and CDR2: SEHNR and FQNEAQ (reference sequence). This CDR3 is CVTRGGAQETQYF. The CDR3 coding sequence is TGTGTCACGAGGGGCGGGGCACAAGAGACCCAGTACTTC.

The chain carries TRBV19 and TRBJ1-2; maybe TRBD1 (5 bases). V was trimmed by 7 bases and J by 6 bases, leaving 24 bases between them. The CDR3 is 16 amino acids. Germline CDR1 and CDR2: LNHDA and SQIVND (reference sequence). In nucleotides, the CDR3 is TGTGCCAGTACCTCTTCTGGCGGGGGAGAATTTGATGGCTACACCTTC. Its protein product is CASTSSGGGEFDGYTF.

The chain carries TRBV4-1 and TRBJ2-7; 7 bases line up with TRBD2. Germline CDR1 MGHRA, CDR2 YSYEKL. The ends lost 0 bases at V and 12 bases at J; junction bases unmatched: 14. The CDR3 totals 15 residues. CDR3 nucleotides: TGCGCCAGCAGCCAAGACGCGGGAGCTGTCTGGGATCTGTACTTC. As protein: CASSQDAGAVWDLYF.

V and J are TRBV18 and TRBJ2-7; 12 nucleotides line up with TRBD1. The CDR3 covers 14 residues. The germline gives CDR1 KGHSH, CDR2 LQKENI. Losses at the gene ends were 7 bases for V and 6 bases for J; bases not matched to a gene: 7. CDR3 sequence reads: CASFPGQGAFEQYF. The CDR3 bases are TGTGCCAGCTTCCCGGGACAGGGGGCCTTCGAGCAGTACTTC.

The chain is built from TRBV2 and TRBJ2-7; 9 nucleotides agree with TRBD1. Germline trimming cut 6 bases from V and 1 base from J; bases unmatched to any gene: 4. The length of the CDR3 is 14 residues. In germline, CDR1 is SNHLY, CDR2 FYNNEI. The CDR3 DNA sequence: TGTGCCAGCAGCGCCGACAGGGGGTCCTACGAGCAGTACTTC. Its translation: CASSADRGSYEQYF.

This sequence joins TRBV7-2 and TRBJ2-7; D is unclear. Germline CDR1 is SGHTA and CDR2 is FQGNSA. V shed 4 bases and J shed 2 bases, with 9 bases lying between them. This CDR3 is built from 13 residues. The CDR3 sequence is CASSSDEAYEQYF. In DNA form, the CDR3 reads TGTGCCAGCAGCTCGGACGAAGCCTACGAGCAGTACTTC.

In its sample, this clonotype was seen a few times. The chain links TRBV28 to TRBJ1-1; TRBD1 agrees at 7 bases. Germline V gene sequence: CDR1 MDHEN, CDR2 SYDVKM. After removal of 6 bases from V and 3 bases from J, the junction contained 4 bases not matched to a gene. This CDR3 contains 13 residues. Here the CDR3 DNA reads TGTGCCAGCAGCCGAACAGGGGACACTGAAGCTTTCTTT. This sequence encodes CASSRTGDTEAFF.

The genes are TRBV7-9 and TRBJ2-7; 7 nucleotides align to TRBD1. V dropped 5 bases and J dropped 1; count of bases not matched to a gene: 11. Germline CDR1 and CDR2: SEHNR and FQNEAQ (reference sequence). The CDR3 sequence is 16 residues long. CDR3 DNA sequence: TGTGCCAGCAGCACCGCCGGACACAGGGGATCCTACGAGCAGTACTTC. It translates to CASSTAGHRGSYEQYF. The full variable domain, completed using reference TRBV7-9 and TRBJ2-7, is DTGVSQNPRHKITKRGQNVTFRCDPISEHNRLYWYRQTLGQGPEFLTYFQNEAQLEKSRLLSDRFSAERPKGSFSTLEIQRTEQGDSAMYLCASSTAGHRGSYEQYFGPGTRLTVT.

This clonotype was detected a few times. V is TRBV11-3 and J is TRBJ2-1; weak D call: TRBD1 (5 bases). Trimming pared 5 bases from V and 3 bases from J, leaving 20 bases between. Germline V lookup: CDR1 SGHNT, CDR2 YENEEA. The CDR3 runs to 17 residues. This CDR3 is CASSPKGGEGDYNEQFF. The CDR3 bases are TGTGCCAGCAGCCCCAAGGGTGGGGAAGGGGACTACAATGAGCAGTTCTTC. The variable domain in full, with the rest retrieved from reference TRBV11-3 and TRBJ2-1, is EAGVVQSPRYKIIEKKQPVAFWCNPISGHNTLYWYLQNLGQGPELLIRYENEEAVDDSQLPKDRFSAERLKGVDSTLKIQPAELGDSAVYLCASSPKGGEGDYNEQFFGPGTRLTVL.

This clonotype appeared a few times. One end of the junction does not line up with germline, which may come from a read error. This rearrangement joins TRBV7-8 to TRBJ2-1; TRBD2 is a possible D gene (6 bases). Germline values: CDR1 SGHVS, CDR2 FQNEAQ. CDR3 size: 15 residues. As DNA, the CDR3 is TGTGCCAGCAGCTTAGGGCTAGCGAGACTGGAGCCACTGGTCTTC. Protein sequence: CASSLGLARLEPLVF.

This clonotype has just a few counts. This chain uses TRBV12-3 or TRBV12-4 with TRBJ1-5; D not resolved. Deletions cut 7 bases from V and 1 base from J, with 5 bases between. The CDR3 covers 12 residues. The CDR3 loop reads CASKRSNQPQHF. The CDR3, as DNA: TGTGCCAGCAAGAGGAGCAATCAGCCCCAGCATTTT.

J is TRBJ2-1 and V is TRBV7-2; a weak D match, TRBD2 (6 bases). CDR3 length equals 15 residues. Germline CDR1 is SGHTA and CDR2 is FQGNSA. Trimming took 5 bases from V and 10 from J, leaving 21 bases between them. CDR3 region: CASSRPGLPTKEQFF. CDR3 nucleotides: TGTGCCAGCAGCCGCCCGGGACTCCCGACGAAGGAGCAGTTCTTC.

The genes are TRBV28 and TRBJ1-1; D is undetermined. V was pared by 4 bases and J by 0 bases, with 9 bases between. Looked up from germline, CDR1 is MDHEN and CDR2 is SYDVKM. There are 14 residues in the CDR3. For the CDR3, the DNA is TGTGCCAGCAGTTCCTTGATCATGAACACTGAAGCTTTCTTT. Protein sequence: CASSSLIMNTEAFF.

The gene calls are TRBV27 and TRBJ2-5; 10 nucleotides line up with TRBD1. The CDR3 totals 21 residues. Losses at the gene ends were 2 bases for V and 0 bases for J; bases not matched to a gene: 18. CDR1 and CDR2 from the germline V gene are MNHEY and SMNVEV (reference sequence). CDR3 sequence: CASSLDRGHETKKKYQETQYF. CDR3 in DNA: TGTGCCAGCAGTTTAGACAGGGGGCACGAGACTAAAAAAAAGTACCAAGAGACCCAGTACTTC.

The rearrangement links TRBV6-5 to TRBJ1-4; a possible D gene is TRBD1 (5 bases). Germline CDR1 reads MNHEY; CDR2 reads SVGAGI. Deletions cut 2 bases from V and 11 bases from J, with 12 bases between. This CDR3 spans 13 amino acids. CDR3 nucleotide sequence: TGTGCCAGCAGTTACGAGGGGCAGGACAAACTGTTTTTT. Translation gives CASSYEGQDKLFF.

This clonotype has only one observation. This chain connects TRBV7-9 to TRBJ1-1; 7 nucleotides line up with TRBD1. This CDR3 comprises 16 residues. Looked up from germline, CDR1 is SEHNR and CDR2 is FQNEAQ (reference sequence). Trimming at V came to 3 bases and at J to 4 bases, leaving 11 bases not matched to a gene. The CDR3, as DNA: TGTGCCAGCAGCTTGGGCTTAAGACAGGGAGGCACTGAAGCTTTCTTT. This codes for CASSLGLRQGGTEAFF.

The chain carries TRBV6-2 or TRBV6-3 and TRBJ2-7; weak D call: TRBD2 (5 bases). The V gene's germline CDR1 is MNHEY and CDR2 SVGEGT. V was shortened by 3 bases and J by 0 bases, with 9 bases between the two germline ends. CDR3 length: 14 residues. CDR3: CASSYGGASYEQYF. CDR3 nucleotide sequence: TGTGCCAGCAGTTATGGAGGCGCCTCCTACGAGCAGTACTTC.

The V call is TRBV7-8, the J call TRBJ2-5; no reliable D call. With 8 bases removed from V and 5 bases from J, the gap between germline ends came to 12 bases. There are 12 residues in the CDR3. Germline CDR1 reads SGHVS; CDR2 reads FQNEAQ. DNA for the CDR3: TGTGCCAGCTTCCAAGGTCGGGAGACCCAGTACTTC. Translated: CASFQGRETQYF.

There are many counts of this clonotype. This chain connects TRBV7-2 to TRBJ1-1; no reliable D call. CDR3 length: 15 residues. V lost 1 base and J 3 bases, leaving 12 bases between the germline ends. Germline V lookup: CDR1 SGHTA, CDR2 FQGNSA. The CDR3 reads CASSLGTYTDTEAFF. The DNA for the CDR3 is TGTGCCAGCAGCTTAGGGACGTACACGGACACTGAAGCTTTCTTT.

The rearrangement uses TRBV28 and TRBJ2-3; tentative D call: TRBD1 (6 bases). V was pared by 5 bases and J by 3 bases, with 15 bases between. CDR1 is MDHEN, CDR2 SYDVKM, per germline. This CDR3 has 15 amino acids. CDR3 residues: CASSPGQSATDTQYF. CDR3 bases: TGTGCCAGCAGTCCAGGACAGTCTGCGACAGATACGCAGTATTTT.

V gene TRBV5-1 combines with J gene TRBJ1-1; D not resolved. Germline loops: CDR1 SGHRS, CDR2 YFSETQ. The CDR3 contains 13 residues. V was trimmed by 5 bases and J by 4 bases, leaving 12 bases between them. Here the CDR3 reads CASSPTVGTEAFF. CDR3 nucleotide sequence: TGCGCCAGCAGTCCTACCGTGGGCACTGAAGCTTTCTTT.

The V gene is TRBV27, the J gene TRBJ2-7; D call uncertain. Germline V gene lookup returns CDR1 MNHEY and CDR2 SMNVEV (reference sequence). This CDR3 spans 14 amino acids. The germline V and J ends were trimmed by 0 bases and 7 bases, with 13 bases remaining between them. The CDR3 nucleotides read TGTGCCAGCAGTTTATCGTACGGCCGTTTGGAGCAGTACTTC. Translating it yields CASSLSYGRLEQYF.